A single T cell receptor (beta chain) is shown here with its context. Its antigen remains unidentified. This sequence may be a read error, since a much larger clone differs from it by one base. This sample was taken from a study of tumor and adjacent non-tumor tissue in lung cancer. Study details: Patients were aged roughly 30 to 76, roughly nine men and about 5 women, stage I to III.

TCRbeta libraries were built with three rounds of nested PCR, modified from ARM-PCR. TCRdb called the multiplex PCR reads again in MiXCR, with one record for every CDR3 protein. This table holds 90,000 to 110,000 distinct CDR3 sequences, around 75% found once. Study-wide results and limits: Tumor tissue had significantly higher TCR diversity than normal lung.

No cell sorting was done before RNA was extracted from the tissue. Between August and November 2014, newly diagnosed, chemotherapy-naive lung cancer patients underwent thoracic surgery in China. This CDR3 contains 15 residues. The rearrangement uses TRBV12-3 or TRBV12-4 and TRBJ2-3; either TRBD1 or TRBD2 may supply D (5 bases each). The TCR originated in an older woman with non-small cell lung cancer. Sequencing used lung tumor tissue. For the CDR3, the DNA is TGTGTCAGCAGTCTGGGACCCGGGAGCACAGATACGCAGTATTTT. Protein: CVSSLGPGSTDTQYF.